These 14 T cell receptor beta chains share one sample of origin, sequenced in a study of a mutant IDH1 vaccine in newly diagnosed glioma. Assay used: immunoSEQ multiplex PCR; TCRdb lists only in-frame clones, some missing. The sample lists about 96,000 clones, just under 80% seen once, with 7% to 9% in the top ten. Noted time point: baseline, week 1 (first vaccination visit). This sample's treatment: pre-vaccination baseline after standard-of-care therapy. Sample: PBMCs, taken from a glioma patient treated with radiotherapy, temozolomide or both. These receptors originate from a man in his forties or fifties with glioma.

CDR3 in amino acids: CASSTSGGTTGELFF. DNA for the CDR3: TGTGCCAGCAGCACTAGCGGGGGAACAACCGGGGAGCTGTTTTTT. This chain uses TRBV7-6 with TRBJ2-2; 11 bases line up with TRBD2. Unmatched junction bases numbered 4, after V lost 5 bases and J lost 5 bases. Germline CDR1 is SGHVS and CDR2 is FNYEAQ. This CDR3 has 15 residues.

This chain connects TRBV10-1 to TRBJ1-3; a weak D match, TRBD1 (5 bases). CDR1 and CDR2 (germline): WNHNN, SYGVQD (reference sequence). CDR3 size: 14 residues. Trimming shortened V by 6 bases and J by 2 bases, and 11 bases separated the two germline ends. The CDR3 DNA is TGCGCCAGCAGGGCCGGGACGGCTGGAAACACCATATATTTT. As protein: CASRAGTAGNTIYF.

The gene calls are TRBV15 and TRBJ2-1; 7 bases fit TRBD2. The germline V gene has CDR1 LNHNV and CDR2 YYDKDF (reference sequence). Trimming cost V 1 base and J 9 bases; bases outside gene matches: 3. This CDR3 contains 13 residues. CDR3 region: CATSRVAGFEQFF. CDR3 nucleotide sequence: TGTGCCACCAGCAGAGTAGCGGGCTTTGAGCAGTTCTTC.

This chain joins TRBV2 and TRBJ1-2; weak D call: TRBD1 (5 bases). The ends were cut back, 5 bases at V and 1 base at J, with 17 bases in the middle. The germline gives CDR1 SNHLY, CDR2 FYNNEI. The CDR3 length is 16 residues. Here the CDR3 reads CASSLETVSLNYGYTF. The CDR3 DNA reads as TGTGCCAGCAGTTTAGAGACAGTTAGCCTTAACTATGGCTACACCTTC.

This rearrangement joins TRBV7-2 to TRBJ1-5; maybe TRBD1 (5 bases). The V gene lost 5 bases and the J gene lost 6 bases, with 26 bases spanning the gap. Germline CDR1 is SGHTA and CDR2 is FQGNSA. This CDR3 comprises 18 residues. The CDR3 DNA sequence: TGTGCCAGCAGCCGATTAGGTGGGGGGGAGCGGCGAGGTCAGCCCCAGCATTTT. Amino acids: CASSRLGGGERRGQPQHF. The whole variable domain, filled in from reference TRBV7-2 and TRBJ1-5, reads GAGVSQSPSNKVTEKGKDVELRCDPISGHTALYWYRQSLGQGLEFLIYFQGNSAPDKSGLPSDRFSAERTGGSVSTLTIQRTQQEDSAVYLCASSRLGGGERRGQPQHFGDGTRLSIL.

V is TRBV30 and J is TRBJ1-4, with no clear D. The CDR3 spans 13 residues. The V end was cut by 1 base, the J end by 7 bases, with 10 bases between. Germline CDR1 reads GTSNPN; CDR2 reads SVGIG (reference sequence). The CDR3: CAWSGQLGEKLFF. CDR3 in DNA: TGTGCCTGGAGTGGACAACTAGGTGAAAAACTGTTTTTT.

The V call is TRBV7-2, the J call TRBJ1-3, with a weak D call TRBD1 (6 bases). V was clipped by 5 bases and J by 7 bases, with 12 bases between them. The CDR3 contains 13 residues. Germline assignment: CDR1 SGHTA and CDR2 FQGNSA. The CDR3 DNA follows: TGTGCCAGCAGCATCGGACAGAGTAACACCATATATTTT. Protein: CASSIGQSNTIYF.

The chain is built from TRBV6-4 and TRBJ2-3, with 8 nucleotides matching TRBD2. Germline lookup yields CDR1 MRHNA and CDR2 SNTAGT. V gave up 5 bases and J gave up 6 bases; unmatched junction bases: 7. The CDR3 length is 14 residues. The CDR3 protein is CASSRGTSGDTQYF. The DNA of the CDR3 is TGTGCCAGCAGTCGCGGGACTAGTGGCGATACGCAGTATTTT.

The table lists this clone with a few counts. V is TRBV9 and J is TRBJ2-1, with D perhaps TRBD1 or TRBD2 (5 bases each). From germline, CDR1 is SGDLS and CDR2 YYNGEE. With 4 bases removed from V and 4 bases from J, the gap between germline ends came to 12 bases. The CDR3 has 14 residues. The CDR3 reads CASSSRGPYNEQFF. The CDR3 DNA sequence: TGTGCCAGCAGCTCCCGGGGCCCATACAATGAGCAGTTCTTC. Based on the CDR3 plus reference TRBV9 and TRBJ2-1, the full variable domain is DSGVTQTPKHLITATGQRVTLRCSPRSGDLSVYWYQQSLDQGLQFLIQYYNGEERAKGNILERFSAQQFPDLHSELNLSSLELGDSALYFCASSSRGPYNEQFFGPGTRLTVL.

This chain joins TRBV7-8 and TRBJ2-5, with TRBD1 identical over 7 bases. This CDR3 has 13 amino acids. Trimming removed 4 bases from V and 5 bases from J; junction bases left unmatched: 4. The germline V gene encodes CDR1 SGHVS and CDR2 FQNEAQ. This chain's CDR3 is CASSSDREETQYF. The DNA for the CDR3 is TGTGCCAGCAGCTCCGACAGGGAGGAGACCCAGTACTTC.

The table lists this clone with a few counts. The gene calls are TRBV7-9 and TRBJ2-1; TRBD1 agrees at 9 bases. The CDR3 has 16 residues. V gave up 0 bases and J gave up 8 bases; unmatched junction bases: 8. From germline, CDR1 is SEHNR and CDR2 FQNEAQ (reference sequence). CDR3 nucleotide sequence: TGTGCCAGCAGCTTAGCTGTAGGACAGGGGATAGATGAGCAGTTCTTC. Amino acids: CASSLAVGQGIDEQFF. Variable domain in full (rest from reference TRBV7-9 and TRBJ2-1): DTGVSQNPRHKITKRGQNVTFRCDPISEHNRLYWYRQTLGQGPEFLTYFQNEAQLEKSRLLSDRFSAERPKGSFSTLEIQRTEQGDSAMYLCASSLAVGQGIDEQFFGPGTRLTVL.

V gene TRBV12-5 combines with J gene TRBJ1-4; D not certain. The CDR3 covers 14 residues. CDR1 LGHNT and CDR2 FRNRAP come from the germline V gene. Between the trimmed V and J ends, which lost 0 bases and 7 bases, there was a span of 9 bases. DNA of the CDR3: TGTGCTAGTGGTTTGGTAGGGCAATTTGAAAAACTGTTTTTT. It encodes CASGLVGQFEKLFF.

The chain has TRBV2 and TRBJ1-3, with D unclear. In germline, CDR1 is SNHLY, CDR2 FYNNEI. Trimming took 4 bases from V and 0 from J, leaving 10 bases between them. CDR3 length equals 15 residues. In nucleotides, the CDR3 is TGTGCCAGCAGTGTGTCCGGGAACTCTGGAAACACCATATATTTT. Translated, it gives CASSVSGNSGNTIYF.

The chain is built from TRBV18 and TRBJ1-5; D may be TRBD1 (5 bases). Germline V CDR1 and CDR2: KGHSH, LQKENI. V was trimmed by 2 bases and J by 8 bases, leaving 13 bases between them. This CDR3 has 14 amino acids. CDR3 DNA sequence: TGTGCCAGCTCACCAGGAACCCAGGGTAAGCCCCAGCATTTT. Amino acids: CASSPGTQGKPQHF.